This TCR beta chain was documented in a study of Graves' ophthalmopathy and Graves' hyperthyroidism. Study at large: Peripheral blood was collected at initial diagnosis, before any treatment.

RNA served as the template for amplifying TCR beta CDR3 regions. HTBI-primed RT-PCR formed the first round, and a multiplex PCR formed the second. TCRdb processed the multiplex PCR reads anew with MiXCR; each CDR3 protein has one entry. This sample has hundreds of thousands of distinct CDR3 sequences; over 40% occur once, and the top ten carry more than 2.5%. If patients had other autoimmune diseases, uncontrolled infections, pregnancy or lactation, they were excluded. It was on clinical symptoms, serum thyroxine, TRAb, thyroid ultrasound and orbital computed tomography that diagnosis relied. The PBMCs used were ones drawn from about 9.2 ml of fresh peripheral blood. Per germline, CDR1 SEHNR and CDR2 FQNEAQ (reference sequence). After removal of 6 bases from V and 12 bases from J, the junction contained 12 bases not matched to a gene. The CDR3 loop spans 14 amino acids.

This TCR derives from an adult man with Graves' ophthalmopathy. The sequencing input was peripheral blood. This chain uses TRBV7-9 with TRBJ1-1, with 11 bases that match TRBD1. This CDR3 is CASSPPGQGGITFF. CDR3 DNA: TGTGCCAGCAGTCCTCCGGGACAGGGGGGAATAACTTTCTTT.